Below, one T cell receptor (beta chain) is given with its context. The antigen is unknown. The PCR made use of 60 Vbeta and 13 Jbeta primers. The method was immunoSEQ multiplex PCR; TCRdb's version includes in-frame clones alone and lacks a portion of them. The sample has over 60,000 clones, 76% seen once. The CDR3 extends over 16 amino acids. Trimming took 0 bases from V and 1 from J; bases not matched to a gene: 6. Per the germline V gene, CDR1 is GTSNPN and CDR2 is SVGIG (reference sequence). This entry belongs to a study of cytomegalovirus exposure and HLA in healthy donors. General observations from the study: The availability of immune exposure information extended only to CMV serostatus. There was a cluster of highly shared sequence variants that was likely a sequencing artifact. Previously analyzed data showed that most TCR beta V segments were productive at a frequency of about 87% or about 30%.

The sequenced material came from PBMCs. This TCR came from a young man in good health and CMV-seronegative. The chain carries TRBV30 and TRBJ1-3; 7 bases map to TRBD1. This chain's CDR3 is CAWSVLDRRSGNTIYF. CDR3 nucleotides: TGTGCCTGGAGTGTACTGGACAGGCGGTCTGGAAACACCATATATTTT.